This passage covers 26 T cell receptor beta chains from one sample sequenced in a study of T cell repertoires in cytomegalovirus infection. From the reads, TCRdb called clonotypes with MiXCR, one entry per CDR3 protein. This repertoire shows hundreds of thousands of distinct CDR3 sequences, about 17% found once; its top ten account for around 13%. Material: PBMCs. The receptors were sampled from a human donor in good health (CMV status not recorded). Some clones in this sample may be carry-over from other donors' samples.

V is TRBV10-3 and J is TRBJ1-4, with a tentative D call TRBD1 (5 bases). The CDR3 has 16 residues. Germline V lookup: CDR1 ENHRY, CDR2 SYGVKD. The V and J ends lost 4 bases and 2 bases respectively, with 14 bases between them. As DNA, the CDR3 is TGTGCCATCAGTGCCCGCGCGGGACCGACTAATGAAAAACTGTTTTTT. This codes for CAISARAGPTNEKLFF.

The chain recombines TRBV27 with TRBJ2-5; 7 bases match TRBD1. The trim removed 6 bases at V and 4 bases at J, leaving 5 bases unmatched. CDR3 length: 13 residues. Germline V gives CDR1 MNHEY, CDR2 SMNVEV (reference sequence). CDR3 sequence (DNA): TGTGCCAGCAGCCGACAGGGTCGAGAGACCCAGTACTTC. Its protein is CASSRQGRETQYF.

This clonotype was observed many times. The chain uses TRBV11-1 and TRBJ2-1; 7 bases line up with TRBD1. Per the germline V gene, CDR1 is SGHAT and CDR2 is FQDESV (reference sequence). Trimming took 2 bases from V and 0 from J; bases not matched to a gene: 4. The CDR3 has 16 amino acids. The CDR3 is CASSLTTGVSYNEQFF. CDR3 nucleotides: TGTGCCAGCAGCTTAACCACAGGGGTCTCCTACAATGAGCAGTTCTTC.

This clonotype was observed at least ten times. V gene TRBV7-2 combines with J gene TRBJ1-5; a weak D match, TRBD1 (6 bases). The CDR3 covers 16 residues. Germline CDR1 reads SGHTA; CDR2 reads FQGNSA. V lost 5 bases, J lost 0 bases, and 14 bases lay in between. CDR3 in amino acids: CASSPGVGYSNQPQHF. The CDR3 DNA sequence: TGTGCCAGCAGCCCAGGGGTAGGGTATAGCAATCAGCCCCAGCATTTT.

This chain links TRBV12-3 or TRBV12-4 with TRBJ1-3; D gene uncertain. Trimming took 6 bases from V and 8 from J, leaving 20 bases between them. The CDR3 spans 15 residues. As DNA, the CDR3 is TGTGCCAGCAGCTCGGACGCGGGAGGTTGGGACACCATATATTTT. This translates into CASSSDAGGWDTIYF.

This sequence joins TRBV24-1 and TRBJ2-3, with unresolved D. From germline, CDR1 is KGHDR and CDR2 SFDVKD. The CDR3 covers 15 residues. Trimming stripped 3 bases from V and 4 bases from J, with 13 bases between. CDR3 sequence (DNA): TGTGCCACCAGTGATAGTCGAGGCGTTGCAGATACGCAGTATTTT. Encoded protein: CATSDSRGVADTQYF.

This clonotype was seen repeatedly, ten times or more. The genes are TRBV19 and TRBJ2-1; a possible D gene is TRBD2 (7 bases). V gave up 6 bases and J gave up 2 bases, with 17 bases separating them. Per germline, CDR1 LNHDA and CDR2 SQIVND (reference sequence). CDR3 size: 16 residues. This chain's CDR3 is CASSGGPSNTYNEQFF. CDR3 coding DNA: TGTGCCAGTAGCGGGGGGCCTTCCAACACCTACAATGAGCAGTTCTTC.

The sample holds a few counts of this clonotype. This chain links TRBV5-8 with TRBJ2-3; D gene uncertain. CDR3 size: 16 residues. Deletions cut 0 bases from V and 2 bases from J, with 13 bases between. CDR1 and CDR2 from the germline V gene are SGHTS and YDEGEE. The CDR3 loop is CASSLGLGVHTDTQYF. DNA for the CDR3: TGTGCCAGCAGCTTGGGCCTCGGAGTTCACACAGATACGCAGTATTTT.

The rearrangement uses TRBV15 and TRBJ2-1; D tentatively reads TRBD1 or TRBD2 (5 bases each). This CDR3 contains 15 residues. Deletions cut 0 bases from V and 10 bases from J, with 16 bases between. CDR1 is LNHNV, CDR2 YYDKDF, per germline (reference sequence). CDR3 in amino acids: CATSRDRDPAEEQFF. The DNA of the CDR3 is TGTGCCACCAGCAGAGATAGGGACCCAGCCGAGGAGCAGTTCTTC.

The chain has TRBV4-1 and TRBJ2-1; 13 positions match TRBD2. V shed 0 bases, J shed 10 bases, and the junction held 6 bases outside the gene matches. The CDR3 extends over 16 amino acids. CDR1 is MGHRA, CDR2 YSYEKL, per germline. CDR3 residues: CASSQETSGGAWEQFF. As DNA, the CDR3 is TGCGCCAGCAGCCAAGAAACTAGCGGGGGGGCCTGGGAGCAGTTCTTC.

The table lists this clonotype with many counts. The CDR3 spells CASRGQVVTEAFF. The DNA of the CDR3 is TGTGCCAGCAGGGGACAGGTCGTCACTGAAGCTTTCTTT. V gene TRBV12-3 or TRBV12-4 combines with J gene TRBJ1-1; 8 bases fit TRBD1. The CDR3 is 13 residues long. The trim removed 6 bases at V and 4 bases at J, leaving 4 bases unmatched.

This clonotype was found many times. This chain's CDR3 is CSARDAQGAETQYF. The CDR3, as DNA: TGCAGTGCTAGAGATGCACAGGGGGCTGAGACCCAGTACTTC. V is TRBV20-1 and J is TRBJ2-5; TRBD1 matches 9 bases. Germline CDR1 and CDR2: DFQATT and SNEGSKA (reference sequence). V trimming: 0 bases; J trimming: 5 bases; junction bases outside the gene matches: 4. This CDR3 spans 14 amino acids.

This clonotype was counted at least ten times. V and J are TRBV7-2 and TRBJ2-5; D might be TRBD1 (5 bases). Germline V CDR1 and CDR2: SGHTA, FQGNSA. V lost 5 bases to trimming and J lost 2 bases, with 9 bases between them. The CDR3 runs 13 residues. The CDR3 nucleotides are TGTGCCAGCAGCCCTGACAGACAAGAGACCCAGTACTTC. Translation: CASSPDRQETQYF. The full variable domain, rest sourced from reference TRBV7-2 and TRBJ2-5, is GAGVSQSPSNKVTEKGKDVELRCDPISGHTALYWYRQSLGQGLEFLIYFQGNSAPDKSGLPSDRFSAERTGGSVSTLTIQRTQQEDSAVYLCASSPDRQETQYFGPGTRLLVL.

J is TRBJ2-2 and V is TRBV5-5, with TRBD1 as a possible D gene (5 bases). Per the germline V gene, CDR1 is SGHKS and CDR2 is YYEKEE (reference sequence). Trimming removed 1 base at V and 4 bases at J, with 14 bases between. The length of the CDR3 is 16 residues. CDR3 sequence: CASSLPGQSLTGELFF. CDR3 DNA sequence: TGTGCCAGCAGCTTGCCAGGGCAGTCACTCACCGGGGAGCTGTTTTTT. Filled out from reference TRBV5-5 and TRBJ2-2, the complete variable domain reads DAGVTQSPTHLIKTRGQQVTLRCSPISGHKSVSWYQQVLGQGPQFIFQYYEKEERGRGNFPDRFSARQFPNYSSELNVNALLLGDSALYLCASSLPGQSLTGELFFGEGSRLTVL.

This sequence joins TRBV4-1 and TRBJ1-6; 7 bases align to TRBD1. This CDR3 is 17 amino acids long. Looked up from germline, CDR1 is MGHRA and CDR2 is YSYEKL. With 0 bases clipped from V and 10 bases from J, the junction kept 12 bases outside the gene matches. CDR3 sequence: CASSQERLGGGRSPLHF. CDR3 nucleotide sequence: TGCGCCAGCAGCCAAGAGAGATTAGGGGGCGGTCGGTCACCCCTCCACTTT.

Ten or more counts support this clonotype. The V call is TRBV7-2, the J call TRBJ2-5; 9 bases are a match to TRBD1. V dropped 5 bases and J dropped 14; count of bases not matched to a gene: 12. This CDR3 region has 13 residues. Germline V CDR1 and CDR2: SGHTA, FQGNSA. The CDR3 DNA reads TGTGCCAGCAGCCCGTCCCGGGACAGGGACCAATACTTC. Encoded protein: CASSPSRDRDQYF.

This clonotype was counted between two and nine times. CDR3 sequence reads: CATSDPGTGSTGELFF. CDR3 nucleotide sequence: TGTGCCACCAGTGATCCCGGGACAGGGTCCACCGGGGAGCTGTTTTTT. The chain recombines TRBV24-1 with TRBJ2-2; 9 nucleotides match TRBD1. The V and J ends lost 3 bases and 4 bases, in that order; junction bases with no gene match: 5. Per the germline V gene, CDR1 is KGHDR and CDR2 is SFDVKD. The CDR3 loop spans 16 amino acids.

A few counts support this clonotype. The chain links TRBV29-1 to TRBJ2-2; D is possibly TRBD1 (6 bases). The CDR3 is made up of 13 amino acids. V gave up 6 bases and J gave up 6 bases, with 14 bases separating them. Germline-derived CDR1 and CDR2 are SQVTM and ANQGSEA. The CDR3 sequence: CSVSEQGSGELFF. The CDR3 DNA reads as TGCAGCGTATCAGAACAGGGTTCCGGGGAGCTGTTTTTT.

Here the CDR3 DNA reads TGTGCCAGTAGTAGTTTTTGGGTCGCCTCGCACACTGAAGCTTTCTTT. Translation gives CASSSFWVASHTEAFF. V usage is TRBV19 and J usage is TRBJ1-1, with unresolved D. The germline V and J ends were trimmed by 4 bases and 3 bases, with 18 bases remaining between them. CDR3 size: 16 residues. CDR1 is LNHDA and CDR2 is SQIVND in the germline V gene (reference sequence).

This clonotype was detected many times. The chain has TRBV4-1 and TRBJ1-1; D not certain. Germline CDR1 reads MGHRA; CDR2 reads YSYEKL. V lost 1 base and J lost 8, with 8 bases in between. The CDR3 spans 12 residues. CDR3 DNA sequence: TGCGCCAGCAGCCAAGGGCATAAAGAAGCTTTCTTT. Protein product: CASSQGHKEAFF.

The rearrangement joins TRBV2 to TRBJ2-5; 7 bases agree with TRBD1. Germline V CDR1 and CDR2: SNHLY, FYNNEI. V shed 4 bases and J 8 bases; nucleotides not matched to a gene: 10. The CDR3 is 14 amino acids. The CDR3 nucleotides are TGTGCCAGCAGTGGAGACAGGGCAAGAGGAACCCAGTACTTC. Protein sequence: CASSGDRARGTQYF.

This chain joins TRBV2 and TRBJ1-1, with 10 positions matching TRBD1. The V gene's germline CDR1 is SNHLY and CDR2 FYNNEI. The V gene end was trimmed by 7 bases and the J gene end by 5 bases; junction bases not matched to a gene: 4. The CDR3 has 13 residues. DNA for the CDR3: TGTGCCAGCAAGGGACAGGGGTTTACTGAAGCTTTCTTT. Protein: CASKGQGFTEAFF.

This clonotype appeared many times. This sequence joins TRBV7-2 and TRBJ2-7; D not certain. Trimming stripped 6 bases from V and 0 bases from J, with 9 bases between. Germline lookup yields CDR1 SGHTA and CDR2 FQGNSA. The CDR3 extends over 13 amino acids. The CDR3 is CASSTTFSYEQYF. CDR3 coding DNA: TGTGCCAGCAGTACGACGTTCTCCTACGAGCAGTACTTC.

This clonotype was found many times. The rearrangement joins TRBV7-2 to TRBJ2-5; possibly TRBD2 for D (6 bases). The CDR3 runs to 14 residues. V lost 1 base and J lost 5, with 11 bases in between. Germline V CDR1 and CDR2: SGHTA, FQGNSA. CDR3 bases: TGTGCCAGCAGCTTAGGATCCGGGACTGAGACCCAGTACTTC. Protein: CASSLGSGTETQYF.

This clonotype came up many times. The rearrangement links TRBV6-1 to TRBJ2-3; D not resolved. Germline CDR1 reads MNHNS; CDR2 reads SASEGT. The CDR3 runs 16 residues. V was cut by 1 base and J by 4 bases, with 15 bases left in between. CDR3 loop: CASSEGFFPTADTQYF. CDR3 nucleotides: TGTGCCAGCAGTGAAGGATTTTTTCCGACGGCAGATACGCAGTATTTT.

The chain joins TRBV29-1 to TRBJ2-7; 9 bases line up with TRBD1. The V and J ends lost 5 bases and 5 bases, in that order; junction bases with no gene match: 10. Germline values: CDR1 SQVTM, CDR2 ANQGSEA. This CDR3 comprises 14 residues. As DNA, the CDR3 is TGCAGCGTTACATGGACAGGGGTTATCGACGAGCAGTACTTC. Protein product: CSVTWTGVIDEQYF.